This T cell receptor beta chain was identified during a study of OX40 agonist ivuxolimab in advanced cancers. The overall study: All patients had ivuxolimab intravenously every 2 weeks at 0.01 to 10 mg/kg.

This clone was seen once. Its specificity is not known. Sequenced by immunoSEQ multiplex PCR; TCRdb stores in-frame clones only, minus some. In the table there are 40,000 to 50,000 clones, roughly 80% of which are singletons. Findings of the study overall: Among T cells, CD8+ cells averaged more expanded clones than CD4+ cells. At 0.1-3.0 mg/kg, partial responders had clonal expansion among the lowest observed. Antigen specificity of clonally expanded peripheral T cells was not established.

CDR1 is KGHSH and CDR2 is LQKENI in the germline V gene. The ends lost 1 base at V and 7 bases at J; junction bases unmatched: 9. This CDR3 has 16 residues. This clonotype originated in an adult with an advanced solid tumor such as melanoma, head and neck, liver or kidney cancer. This chain uses TRBV18 with TRBJ2-5; 10 positions match TRBD1. The input for sequencing was CD4+ or CD8+ T cells sorted from blood, taken in a trial of the OX40 agonist ivuxolimab. CDR3 coding DNA: TGTGCCAGCTCACCACTGGGACAGGGGAACCGGGCGACCCAGTACTTC. Amino acid sequence: CASSPLGQGNRATQYF.